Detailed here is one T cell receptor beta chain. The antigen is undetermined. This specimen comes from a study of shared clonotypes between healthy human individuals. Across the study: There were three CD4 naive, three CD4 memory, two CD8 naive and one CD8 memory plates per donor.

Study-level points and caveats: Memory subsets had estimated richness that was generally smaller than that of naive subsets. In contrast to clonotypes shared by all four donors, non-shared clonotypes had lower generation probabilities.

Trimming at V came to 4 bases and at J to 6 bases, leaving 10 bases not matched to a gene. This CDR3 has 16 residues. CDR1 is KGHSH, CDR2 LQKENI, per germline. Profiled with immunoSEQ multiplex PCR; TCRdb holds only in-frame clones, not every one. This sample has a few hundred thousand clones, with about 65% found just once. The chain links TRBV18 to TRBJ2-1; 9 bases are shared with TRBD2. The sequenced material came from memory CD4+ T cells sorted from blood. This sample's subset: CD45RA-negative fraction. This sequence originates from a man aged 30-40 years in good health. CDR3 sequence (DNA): TGTGCCAGCTCACATAGTAGCGGGAGCCTGGGCAATGAGCAGTTCTTC. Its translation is CASSHSSGSLGNEQFF.